What follows describes a single T cell receptor beta chain. The entry originates in a study of blood T cell repertoires in COVID-19. Across the study: The samples span acute and convalescent COVID-19 from the United States, Italy and Spain.

Authors' data handling: Amplification from reference gene primers served as the basis for estimated nucleated cell counts. Clones were sequenced by immunoSEQ multiplex PCR, and TCRdb holds only the in-frame ones, with some missing. That table is the source of V, J and clone size, and D and trimming were worked out from the DNA. Of about 170,000 clones in the sample, 88% were seen once. Trimming took 2 bases from V and 6 from J, leaving 4 bases between them. The germline CDR1 and CDR2 sequences are LNHDA and SQIVND (reference sequence). The CDR3 runs to 11 residues. The TCR comes from a man over 45 who had recovered from COVID-19. The sample was peripheral blood. The V and J genes are TRBV19 and TRBJ1-1; no clear D. The CDR3, as DNA: TGTGCCAGTAGTATACTCGCTGAAGCTTTCTTT. Translation: CASSILAEAFF.